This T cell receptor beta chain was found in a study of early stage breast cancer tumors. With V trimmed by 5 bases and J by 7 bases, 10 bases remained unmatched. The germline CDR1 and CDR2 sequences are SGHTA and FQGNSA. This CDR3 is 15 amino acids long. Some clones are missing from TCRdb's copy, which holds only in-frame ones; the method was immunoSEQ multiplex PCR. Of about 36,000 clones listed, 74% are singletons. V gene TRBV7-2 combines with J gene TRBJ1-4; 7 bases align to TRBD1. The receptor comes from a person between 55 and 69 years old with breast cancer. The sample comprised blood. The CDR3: CASSRDRARGEKLFF. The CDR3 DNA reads TGTGCCAGCAGCCGAGACAGGGCAAGGGGTGAAAAACTGTTTTTT. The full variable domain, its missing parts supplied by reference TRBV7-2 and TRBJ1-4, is GAGVSQSPSNKVTEKGKDVELRCDPISGHTALYWYRQSLGQGLEFLIYFQGNSAPDKSGLPSDRFSAERTGGSVSTLTIQRTQQEDSAVYLCASSRDRARGEKLFFGSGTQLSVL.